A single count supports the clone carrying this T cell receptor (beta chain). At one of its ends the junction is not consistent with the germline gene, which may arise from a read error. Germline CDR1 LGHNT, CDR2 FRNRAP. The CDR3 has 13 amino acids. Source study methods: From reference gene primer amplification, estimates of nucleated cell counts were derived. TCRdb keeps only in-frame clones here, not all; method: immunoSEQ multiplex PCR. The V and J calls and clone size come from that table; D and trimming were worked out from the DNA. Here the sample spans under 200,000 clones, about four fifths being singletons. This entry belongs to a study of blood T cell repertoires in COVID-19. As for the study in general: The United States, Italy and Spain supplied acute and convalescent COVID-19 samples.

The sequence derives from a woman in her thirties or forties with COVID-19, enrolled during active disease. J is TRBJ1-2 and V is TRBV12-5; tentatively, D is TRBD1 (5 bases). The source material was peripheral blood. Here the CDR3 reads CASGLVPPRVGPF. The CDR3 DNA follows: TGTGCTAGTGGTTTGGTACCGCCCAGGGTCGGGCCCTTC.